This entry is about one TCR beta chain. The entry originates in a study of blood T cell repertoires in COVID-19. Background on the study: The origin of the acute and convalescent COVID-19 samples was the United States, Italy and Spain.

CDR1 MGHRA and CDR2 YSYEKL come from the germline V gene. The CDR3 has 15 amino acids. V trimming: 3 bases; J trimming: 4 bases; junction bases outside the gene matches: 7. In the study's own analysis: Scientists estimated how many nucleated cells there were by amplifying reference gene primers. TCRdb keeps only in-frame clones here, not all; method: immunoSEQ multiplex PCR. V and J calls and clone size are those listed in that table; D and trimming were worked out from the DNA. Found here are about 380,000 clones, less than 85% of them singletons; the top ten hold roughly 3.9%. This TCR came from a woman aged 18-29 years with acute or convalescent COVID-19. V gene TRBV4-1 combines with J gene TRBJ1-2; the match to TRBD1 covers 8 bases. The sample comprised peripheral blood. The CDR3 is CASSHLGQVTYGYTF. In nucleotides, the CDR3 is TGCGCCAGCAGCCATCTGGGACAGGTGACCTATGGCTACACCTTC.